This TCR beta chain derives from a study of CD8+CD57+ T cells in acquired aplastic anemia. Overall study context: Read counts for CD4+ cells (from healthy donors) averaged about 10.8 million. Study-wide points: There were 25 to 35 CD8+ CDR3 sequences that occurred in both patients and controls.

This CDR3 contains 15 residues. V was clipped by 6 bases and J by 4 bases, with 19 bases between them. Germline CDR1 and CDR2: SGHRS and YFSETQ. At least ten counts were recorded for this clonotype. What it binds is unknown. CDR3 and TCR beta VDJ profiling relied on a genomic DNA template. Each CDR3 protein gets one entry after TCRdb re-called the reads with MiXCR. This sample has 100,000 to 150,000 distinct CDR3 sequences; roughly 40% occur once, and the top ten carry 8% to 8.5%. The source material was sorted CD4+, CD8+, or CD8+CD57+ T cells (not recorded which) from PBMCs. This clonotype was sampled from a human donor in good health, serving as a control. J is TRBJ2-5 and V is TRBV5-1; unclear D gene. CDR3 DNA sequence: TGCGCCAGCAACAATGGTCCCGAAGCTAGAGAGACCCAGTACTTC. It translates to CASNNGPEARETQYF.